One TCR beta chain is described in this entry. These data come from a study of cytomegalovirus exposure and HLA in healthy donors. V was shortened by 1 base and J by 3 bases, with 6 bases between the two germline ends. Germline CDR1 and CDR2: SGHTA and FQGNSA. The CDR3 spans 13 residues. This PCR relied on a set of 60 Vbeta primers and 13 Jbeta primers. The protocol was immunoSEQ multiplex PCR, while the TCRdb copy is restricted to in-frame clones and leaves out a portion. The data show roughly 27,000 clones, and the top ten clones hold 0.7% to 0.75%. The sequencing input was PBMCs. V usage is TRBV7-2 and J usage is TRBJ1-2; TRBD1 is a possible D gene (5 bases). The sequence was collected from a young man in good health and CMV-seronegative. CDR3 DNA: TGTGCCAGCAGCTTAGGGGGGGACTATGGCTACACCTTC. Protein sequence: CASSLGGDYGYTF.